These 14 T cell receptor beta chains share one sample of origin, sequenced in a study of T cells in Graves' hyperthyroidism and ophthalmopathy. RNA transcripts provided the source from which TCR beta CDR3 regions were amplified. HTBI primers were employed in a first-round RT-PCR of the TCR CDR3. Each CDR3 protein gets one entry after TCRdb re-called the multiplex PCR reads with MiXCR. In the table there are about 560,000 distinct CDR3 sequences, roughly 17% of which are singletons. Sequenced: blood. These receptor sequences come from a woman between 18 and 29 years old with Graves' hyperthyroidism.

This clonotype occurred many times. The chain uses TRBV11-2 and TRBJ2-3, with 10 positions matching TRBD2. This CDR3 has 17 residues. Trimming removed 6 bases from V and 4 bases from J; junction bases left unmatched: 13. CDR1 SGHAT and CDR2 FQNNGV come from the germline V gene. The DNA for the CDR3 is TGTGCCAGCAGGTTGATAGCGGGGGGCTTGCGGGCAGATACGCAGTATTTT. Translation gives CASRLIAGGLRADTQYF.

This clonotype was seen more than once but under ten times. This may come from a read error, since a much larger clone is one base off. The CDR3 does not end in the conserved phenylalanine or tryptophan, so this is likely a read error. The rearrangement links TRBV12-3 or TRBV12-4 to TRBJ2-5; 8 bases match TRBD2. After removal of 3 bases from V and 2 bases from J, the junction contained 11 bases not matched to a gene. The CDR3 sequence is 17 residues long. The CDR3: CASSFPTGLAAQETQYS. In DNA, the CDR3 is TGTGCCAGCAGTTTCCCAACAGGACTAGCAGCTCAAGAGACCCAGTACTCC.

This clonotype was observed a few times. The CDR3 spells CAWSVGAGGVDEQFF. In nucleotides, the CDR3 is TGTGCCTGGAGTGTGGGTGCGGGAGGAGTCGATGAGCAGTTCTTC. The chain joins TRBV30 to TRBJ2-1, with 8 bases lining up with TRBD2. The CDR3 loop spans 15 amino acids. V lost 0 bases to trimming and J lost 8 bases; unmatched junction nucleotides: 9. Per the germline V gene, CDR1 is GTSNPN and CDR2 is SVGIG (reference sequence). Looking up the rest from reference TRBV30 and TRBJ2-1 gives the full variable domain: SQTIHQWPATLVQPVGSPLSLECTVEGTSNPNLYWYRQAAGRGLQLLFYSVGIGQISSEVPQNLSASRPQDRQFILSSKKLLLSDSGFYLCAWSVGAGGVDEQFFGPGTRLTVL.

This clonotype was detected a few times. Possible read error: a much larger clone is one base away. This sequence joins TRBV28 and TRBJ2-5; perhaps TRBD2 as D (5 bases). V was cut by 6 bases and J by 5 bases, with 16 bases left in between. Germline V gene lookup returns CDR1 MDHEN and CDR2 SYDVKM. This CDR3 spans 14 amino acids. DNA for the CDR3: TGTGCCAGCAGCCCTCGGGGAAGGCTCGAGACCCAGTACTTC. It specifies CASSPRGRLETQYF.

The CDR3 nucleotides read TGTGCCAGCAGTGGACTAGCGGGAGTTGCGGCCTACAATGAGCAGTTCTTC. Translation: CASSGLAGVAAYNEQFF. J is TRBJ2-1 and V is TRBV28; 13 bases are a match to TRBD2. The V and J ends lost 5 bases and 2 bases, in that order; junction bases with no gene match: 6. The CDR3 extends over 17 amino acids. In germline, CDR1 is MDHEN, CDR2 SYDVKM.

This rearrangement joins TRBV19 to TRBJ2-7; TRBD1 is a possible D gene (5 bases). Trimming left V 5 bases short and J 4 bases short, with 15 bases between. Germline values: CDR1 LNHDA, CDR2 SQIVND (reference sequence). CDR3 length equals 14 residues. CDR3 coding DNA: TGTGCCAGTAGTCATACGACAGCCATGTACGAGCAGTACTTC. This encodes CASSHTTAMYEQYF.

This clonotype has only a few counts. The chain joins TRBV12-3 or TRBV12-4 to TRBJ2-2; perhaps D is TRBD1 or TRBD2 (5 bases each). The V end lost 6 bases, the J end lost 5 bases, and 16 bases lay between the germline ends. This CDR3 is 15 amino acids long. CDR3 coding DNA: TGTGCCAGCAGACCTAGGGGCAGAGGGACCGGGGAGCTGTTTTTT. Translation: CASRPRGRGTGELFF.

The chain joins TRBV28 to TRBJ2-3, with 9 nucleotides matching TRBD2. CDR3 length: 19 amino acids. Germline CDR1 MDHEN, CDR2 SYDVKM. With 6 bases clipped from V and 1 base from J, the junction kept 17 bases outside the gene matches. In DNA form, the CDR3 reads TGTGCCAGCAGCCCCGGCTGGGCGGGAGGGATGCGGGGCACAGATACGCAGTATTTT. Its protein is CASSPGWAGGMRGTDTQYF. Full variable domain (remainder filled in from reference TRBV28 and TRBJ2-3): DVKVTQSSRYLVKRTGEKVFLECVQDMDHENMFWYRQDPGLGLRLIYFSYDVKMKEKGDIPEGYSVSREKKERFSLILESASTNQTSMYLCASSPGWAGGMRGTDTQYFGPGTRLTVL.

This clonotype was observed a handful of times. The chain joins TRBV15 to TRBJ2-5, with D perhaps matching TRBD1 (6 bases). From germline, CDR1 is LNHNV and CDR2 YYDKDF (reference sequence). CDR3 size: 15 residues. V was trimmed by 0 bases and J by 4 bases, leaving 12 bases between them. The CDR3 DNA follows: TGTGCCACCAGCAGAGAAGGACAGCCTACAGAGACCCAGTACTTC. Its translation: CATSREGQPTETQYF.

This clonotype was observed a handful of times. The rearrangement joins TRBV4-3 to TRBJ1-4, with D maybe TRBD1 (5 bases). CDR1 is LGHNA and CDR2 is YSLEER in the germline V gene. The CDR3 runs 19 residues. V was cut by 0 bases and J by 5 bases, with 22 bases left in between. CDR3 DNA sequence: TGCGCCAGCAGCCAAGACTACGGGACTGTCCGGATACTAAATGAAAAACTGTTTTTT. It codes for CASSQDYGTVRILNEKLFF.

This clonotype appeared a few times. The rearrangement joins TRBV19 to TRBJ1-5; D gene unclear. Trimming took off 6 bases at V and 4 bases at J, with 13 bases between the two ends. This CDR3 contains 14 residues. Looked up from germline, CDR1 is LNHDA and CDR2 is SQIVND (reference sequence). The CDR3 DNA reads as TGTGCCAGTAGGAAGGGTCTTGATAATCAGCCCCAGCATTTT. It translates to CASRKGLDNQPQHF.

The CDR3 bases are TGTGCCAGTAGTATCGACAGGGGGCTGGGAGGAAACACCATATATTTT. Amino acids: CASSIDRGLGGNTIYF. The rearrangement uses TRBV19 and TRBJ1-3; 10 nucleotides match TRBD1. V trimming: 3 bases; J trimming: 4 bases; junction bases outside the gene matches: 6. This CDR3 has 16 amino acids. CDR1 is LNHDA, CDR2 SQIVND, per germline (reference sequence).

This clonotype was seen only a few times. The CDR3 bases are TGTGCCAGCAGCCAGGCGGCGCGAGGAAACACCATATATTTT. This gives the protein CASSQAARGNTIYF. The chain uses TRBV3-1 and TRBJ1-3, with D unclear. This CDR3 has 14 residues. Germline loops: CDR1 LGHDT, CDR2 YNNKEL (reference sequence). V was cut by 3 bases and J by 4 bases, with 10 bases left in between. The full variable domain, in which reference TRBV3-1 and TRBJ1-3 provide the parts outside the CDR3, is DTAVSQTPKYLVTQMGNDKSIKCEQNLGHDTMYWYKQDSKKFLKIMFSYNNKELIINETVPNRFSPKSPDKAHLNLHINSLELGDSAVYFCASSQAARGNTIYFGEGSWLTVV.

This clonotype appeared a few times. V usage is TRBV5-1 and J usage is TRBJ2-3, with D hard to call. The CDR3 covers 13 residues. V lost 3 bases and J 7 bases, leaving 12 bases between the germline ends. Germline-derived CDR1 and CDR2 are SGHRS and YFSETQ. The CDR3 DNA sequence: TGCGCCAGCAGCTACCTTCCATGGTATACGCAGTATTTT. Protein sequence: CASSYLPWYTQYF.